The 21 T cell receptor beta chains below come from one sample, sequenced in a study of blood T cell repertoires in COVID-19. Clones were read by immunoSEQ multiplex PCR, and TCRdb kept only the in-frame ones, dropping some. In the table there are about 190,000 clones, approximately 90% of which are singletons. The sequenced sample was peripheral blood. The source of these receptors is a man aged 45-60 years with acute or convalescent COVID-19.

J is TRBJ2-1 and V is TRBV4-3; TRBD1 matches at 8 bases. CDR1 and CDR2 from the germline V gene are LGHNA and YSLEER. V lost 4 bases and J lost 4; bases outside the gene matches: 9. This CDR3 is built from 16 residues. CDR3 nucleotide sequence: TGCGCCAGCAGCCGAAGTGGAAGGACAGGGTACAATGAGCAGTTCTTC. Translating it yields CASSRSGRTGYNEQFF.

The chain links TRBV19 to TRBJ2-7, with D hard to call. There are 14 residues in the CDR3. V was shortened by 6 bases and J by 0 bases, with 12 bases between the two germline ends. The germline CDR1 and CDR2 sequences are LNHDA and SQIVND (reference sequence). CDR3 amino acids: CASSPLWSSYEQYF. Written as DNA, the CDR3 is TGTGCCAGTAGCCCACTCTGGAGCTCCTACGAGCAGTACTTC.

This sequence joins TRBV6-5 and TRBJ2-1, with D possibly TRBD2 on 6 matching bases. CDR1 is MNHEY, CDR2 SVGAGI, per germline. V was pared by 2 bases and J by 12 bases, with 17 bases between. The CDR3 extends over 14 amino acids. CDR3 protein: CASSYRQRVGPQFF. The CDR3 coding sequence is TGTGCCAGCAGTTACCGGCAGCGGGTGGGTCCGCAGTTCTTC.

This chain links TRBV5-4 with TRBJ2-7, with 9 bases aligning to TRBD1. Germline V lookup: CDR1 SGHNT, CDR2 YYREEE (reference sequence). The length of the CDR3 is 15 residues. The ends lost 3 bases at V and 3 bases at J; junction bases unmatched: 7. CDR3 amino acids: CASSSVRDRDYEQYF. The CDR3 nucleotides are TGTGCCAGCAGCTCAGTCCGGGACAGGGACTACGAGCAGTACTTC.

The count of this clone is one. CDR3 residues: CASSPDTPNYGYTF. For the CDR3, the DNA is TGCGCCAGCAGTCCCGACACCCCTAACTATGGCTACACCTTC. The rearrangement uses TRBV10-2 and TRBJ1-2; D not resolved. Trimming took off 5 bases at V and 0 bases at J, with 10 bases between the two ends. Germline CDR1 and CDR2: WSHSY and SAAADI. This CDR3 is built from 14 residues.

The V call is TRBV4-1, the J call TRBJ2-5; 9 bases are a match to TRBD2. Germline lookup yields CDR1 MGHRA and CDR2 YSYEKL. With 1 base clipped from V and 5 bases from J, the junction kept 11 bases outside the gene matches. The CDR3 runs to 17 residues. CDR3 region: CASSQGTLSGSGETQYF. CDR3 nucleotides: TGCGCCAGCAGCCAAGGCACTCTTAGCGGGAGTGGTGAGACCCAGTACTTC.

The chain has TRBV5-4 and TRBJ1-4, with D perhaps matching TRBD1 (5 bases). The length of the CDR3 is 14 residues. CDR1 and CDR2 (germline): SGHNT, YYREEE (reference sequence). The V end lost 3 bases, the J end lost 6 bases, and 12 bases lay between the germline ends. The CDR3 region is CASSSGGFDEKLFF. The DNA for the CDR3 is TGTGCCAGCAGCTCCGGGGGATTCGATGAAAAACTGTTTTTT.

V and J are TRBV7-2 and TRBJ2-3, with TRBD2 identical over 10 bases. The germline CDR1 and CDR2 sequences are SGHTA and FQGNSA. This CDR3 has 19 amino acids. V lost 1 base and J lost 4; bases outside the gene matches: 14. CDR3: CASSLVSSSGRGVADTQYF. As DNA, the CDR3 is TGTGCCAGCAGCTTAGTAAGCTCTAGCGGGAGAGGGGTCGCAGATACGCAGTATTTT.

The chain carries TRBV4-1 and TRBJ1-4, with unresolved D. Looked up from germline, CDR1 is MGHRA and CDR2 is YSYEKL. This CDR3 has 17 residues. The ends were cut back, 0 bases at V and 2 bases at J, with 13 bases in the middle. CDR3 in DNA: TGCGCCAGCAGCCAAGATAACGGAAGGAGGACTAATGAAAAACTGTTTTTT. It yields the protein CASSQDNGRRTNEKLFF.

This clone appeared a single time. CDR3 sequence (DNA): TGTGCCAGCTCACCATTTAGTCTAGCAAGCAATGAGCAGTTCTTC. This sequence encodes CASSPFSLASNEQFF. This chain joins TRBV18 and TRBJ2-1; D possibly corresponds to TRBD2 (5 bases). V was clipped by 2 bases and J by 6 bases, with 14 bases between them. Germline-derived CDR1 and CDR2 are KGHSH and LQKENI. The CDR3 covers 15 residues.

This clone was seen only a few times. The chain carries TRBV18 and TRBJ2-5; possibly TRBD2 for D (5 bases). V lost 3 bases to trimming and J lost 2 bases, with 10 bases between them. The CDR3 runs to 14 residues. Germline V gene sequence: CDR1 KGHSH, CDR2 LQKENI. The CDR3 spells CASSPPRGQETQYF. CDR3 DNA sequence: TGTGCCAGCTCACCGCCCCGGGGACAAGAGACCCAGTACTTC.

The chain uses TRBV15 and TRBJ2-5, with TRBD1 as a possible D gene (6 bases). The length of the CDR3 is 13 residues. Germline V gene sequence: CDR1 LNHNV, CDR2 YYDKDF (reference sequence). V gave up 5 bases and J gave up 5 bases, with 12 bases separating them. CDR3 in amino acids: CATSFNREETQYF. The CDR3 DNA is TGTGCCACCAGCTTTAACAGGGAGGAGACCCAGTACTTC.

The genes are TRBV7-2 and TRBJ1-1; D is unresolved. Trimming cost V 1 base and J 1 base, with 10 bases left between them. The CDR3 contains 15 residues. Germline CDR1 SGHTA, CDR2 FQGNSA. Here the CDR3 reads CASSLVGAKNTEAFF. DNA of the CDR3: TGTGCCAGCAGCTTAGTTGGAGCGAAGAACACTGAAGCTTTCTTT. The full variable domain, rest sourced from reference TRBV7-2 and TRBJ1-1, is GAGVSQSPSNKVTEKGKDVELRCDPISGHTALYWYRQSLGQGLEFLIYFQGNSAPDKSGLPSDRFSAERTGGSVSTLTIQRTQQEDSAVYLCASSLVGAKNTEAFFGQGTRLTVV.

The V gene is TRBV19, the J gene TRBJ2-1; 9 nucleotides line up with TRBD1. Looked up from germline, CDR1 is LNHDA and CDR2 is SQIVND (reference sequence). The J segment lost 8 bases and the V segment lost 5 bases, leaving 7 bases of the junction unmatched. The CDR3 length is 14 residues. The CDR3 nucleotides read TGTGCCAGTAGTCCGGGACAGGGTTTATATGAGCAGTTCTTC. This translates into CASSPGQGLYEQFF.

The CDR3 DNA sequence: TGTGCCAGCACCCGGACTAGCGAGGAGACCCAGTACTTC. Encoded protein: CASTRTSEETQYF. This chain uses TRBV6-1 with TRBJ2-5; 9 bases align to TRBD2. The ends lost 7 bases at V and 5 bases at J; junction bases unmatched: 5. The CDR3 totals 13 residues. Per germline, CDR1 MNHNS and CDR2 SASEGT.

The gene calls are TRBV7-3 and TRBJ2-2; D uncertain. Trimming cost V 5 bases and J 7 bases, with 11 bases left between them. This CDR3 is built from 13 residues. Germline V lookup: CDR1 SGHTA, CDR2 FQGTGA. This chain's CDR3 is CASSVTQDGELFF. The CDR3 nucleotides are TGTGCCAGCAGCGTCACCCAGGACGGGGAGCTGTTTTTT.

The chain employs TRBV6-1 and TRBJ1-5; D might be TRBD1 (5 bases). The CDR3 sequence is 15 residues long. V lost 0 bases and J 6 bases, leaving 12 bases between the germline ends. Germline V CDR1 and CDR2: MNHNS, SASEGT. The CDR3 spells CASSEAPGGGQPQHF. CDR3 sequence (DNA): TGTGCCAGCAGTGAAGCGCCGGGGGGTGGTCAGCCCCAGCATTTT.

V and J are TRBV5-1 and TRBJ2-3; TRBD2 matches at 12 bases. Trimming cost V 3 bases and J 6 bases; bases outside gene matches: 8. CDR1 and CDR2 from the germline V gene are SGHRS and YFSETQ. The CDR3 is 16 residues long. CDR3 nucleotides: TGCGCCAGCAGCTCCACGACTAGCGGGGGCCTGGATACGCAGTATTTT. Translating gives CASSSTTSGGLDTQYF.

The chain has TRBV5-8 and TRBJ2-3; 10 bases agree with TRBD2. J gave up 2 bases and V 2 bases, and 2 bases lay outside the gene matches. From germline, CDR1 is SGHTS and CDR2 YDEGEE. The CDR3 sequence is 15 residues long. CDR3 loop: CASSFTSGITDTQYF. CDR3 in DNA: TGTGCCAGCAGCTTTACTAGCGGGATCACAGATACGCAGTATTTT.

The CDR3 spells CASRRQGSWEKLFF. The CDR3 DNA is TGTGCCAGCAGACGACAGGGTTCGTGGGAAAAACTGTTTTTT. V and J are TRBV27 and TRBJ1-4, with TRBD1 identical over 7 bases. This CDR3 spans 14 amino acids. Germline CDR1 MNHEY, CDR2 SMNVEV (reference sequence). The V and J ends lost 6 bases and 8 bases, in that order; junction bases with no gene match: 9.

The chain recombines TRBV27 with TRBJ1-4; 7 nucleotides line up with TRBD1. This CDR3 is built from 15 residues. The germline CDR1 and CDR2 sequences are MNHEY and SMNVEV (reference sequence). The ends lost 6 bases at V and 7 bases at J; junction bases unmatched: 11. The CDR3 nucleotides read TGTGCCAGCAGCCGCGGGACAGCGGGAGGTGAAAAACTGTTTTTT. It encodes CASSRGTAGGEKLFF.